Detailed here is one TCR beta chain. What it recognizes is unknown. Sort purity for all populations was recorded as exceeding 98%. The germline CDR1 and CDR2 sequences are SEHNR and FQNEAQ (reference sequence). CDR3 size: 15 residues. Trimming shortened V by 5 bases and J by 6 bases, and 17 bases separated the two germline ends. TCRB transcripts that were expressed got sequenced, as all of the isolated RNA had been reverse transcribed. Generated by immunoSEQ multiplex PCR, the TCRdb table keeps only in-frame clones and is missing some. The table has some 410,000 clones, approximately 13% seen once. This record comes from a study of beta chain features in type 1 diabetes. Study findings and constraints: It was not settled here whether HLA type affects TCRB rearrangement. Sampled from patients, naive, central memory and Treg TCRB repertoires appeared more similar than those sampled from healthy donors. Amplification by PCR could prefer shorter templates, with the same effect in patients and controls.

The sample taken for sequencing was naive CD4+ T cells from blood. The rearrangement uses TRBV7-9 and TRBJ1-5; D perhaps matches TRBD1 (5 bases). This receptor was taken from a man under 40 in good health. The CDR3 DNA sequence: TGTGCCAGCAGCCCGCTTTTGGGGCTAGGTCAGCCCCAGCATTTT. It encodes CASSPLLGLGQPQHF.